One and the same sample provided the 15 T cell receptor beta chains below, sequenced in a study (dated by TCRdb to 2016 to 2017). The library was built by means of RT-PCR. The sequencing machine was an Illumina MiSeq. TCRdb reworked the public reads: Q25 trimming with fastp, MiXCR clone assembly, productive beta chains retained. Entries that share a CDR3 protein sequence are merged under the most common genes and DNA. The sample records about 700,000 distinct CDR3 sequences, 13% to 15% of which are singletons. The top ten constitute 3.6% of the sample. The sample comprised memory CD4+ T cells from blood. Receptors were obtained from a female donor in good health, serving as a healthy control.

The chain links TRBV7-2 to TRBJ2-2; D may be TRBD2 (6 bases). The CDR3 is made up of 16 amino acids. Looked up from germline, CDR1 is SGHTA and CDR2 is FQGNSA. V was shortened by 2 bases and J by 6 bases, with 16 bases between the two germline ends. The CDR3 DNA sequence: TGTGCCAGCAGCTTAAGCGCGGGGTTTATATCCGGGGAGCTGTTTTTT. It is translated as CASSLSAGFISGELFF.

CDR3 sequence reads: CASSLPLGLAGGRDTQYF. CDR3 sequence (DNA): TGCGCCAGCAGCCTACCACTGGGACTAGCGGGGGGAAGAGATACGCAGTATTTT. This chain connects TRBV5-1 to TRBJ2-3, with TRBD2 matching over 15 bases. V lost 4 bases, J lost 5 bases, and 11 bases stayed unmatched. This CDR3 spans 18 amino acids. Germline CDR1 is SGHRS and CDR2 is YFSETQ.

This clonotype was observed at least ten times. This chain connects TRBV29-1 to TRBJ2-1, with D unclear. The CDR3 spans 13 residues. Per the germline V gene, CDR1 is SQVTM and CDR2 is ANQGSEA. CDR3 region: CTTISLLGNEQFF. The CDR3 DNA is TGCACCACAATTAGCCTGCTAGGCAATGAGCAGTTCTTC.

This clonotype was seen ten or more times. The chain is built from TRBV6-2 or TRBV6-3 and TRBJ1-1; D uncertain. V dropped 8 bases and J dropped 1 base, with 8 bases sitting between them. The germline CDR1 and CDR2 sequences are MNHEY and SVGEGT. The CDR3 has 12 residues. The CDR3 bases are TGTGCCAGCTTCCGGGAGAACACTGAAGCTTTCTTT. Translating it yields CASFRENTEAFF.

In its sample, this clonotype was seen a few times. V and J are TRBV20-1 and TRBJ2-1, with D unclear. Germline-derived CDR1 and CDR2 are DFQATT and SNEGSKA (reference sequence). V was cut by 3 bases and J by 7 bases, with 7 bases left in between. There are 11 residues in the CDR3. The chain's CDR3 is CSARTLNEQFF. The CDR3, as DNA: TGCAGTGCTAGGACCCTTAATGAGCAGTTCTTC.

The sample holds a few counts of this clonotype. The chain combines TRBV15 with TRBJ1-1; D may be TRBD1 (5 bases). V was trimmed by 1 base and J by 4 bases, leaving 10 bases between them. The CDR3 is 14 residues long. Germline values: CDR1 LNHNV, CDR2 YYDKDF (reference sequence). Here the CDR3 DNA reads TGTGCCACCAGCAGAGTGCGGGGGAGCACTGAAGCTTTCTTT. It specifies CATSRVRGSTEAFF.

This chain joins TRBV28 and TRBJ2-1; 9 bases agree with TRBD2. The CDR3 is made up of 16 amino acids. CDR1 is MDHEN, CDR2 SYDVKM, per germline. V was clipped by 6 bases and J by 7 bases; unmatched bases: 13. CDR3 nucleotide sequence: TGTGCCAGCAGCCCCCAGGGAGGGACTAGCAGGAATGAGCAGTTCTTC. It translates to CASSPQGGTSRNEQFF.

Only a few counts were recorded for this clonotype. The chain combines TRBV27 with TRBJ1-1; 7 bases are a match to TRBD1. The CDR3 is 15 residues long. The J segment lost 5 bases and the V segment lost 5 bases, leaving 11 bases of the junction unmatched. The germline V gene has CDR1 MNHEY and CDR2 SMNVEV (reference sequence). CDR3 in amino acids: CASSLDRALVTEAFF. CDR3 sequence (DNA): TGTGCCAGCAGTCTCGACAGGGCTTTGGTTACTGAAGCTTTCTTT.

This clonotype was counted ten times or more. At one end the junction does not follow the germline gene, possibly because of a read error. The chain joins TRBV6-5 to TRBJ1-2, with unresolved D. This CDR3 has 10 amino acids. From germline, CDR1 is MNHEY and CDR2 SVGAGI. CDR3 coding DNA: TGTGCCAGCCTCAACTACGGCTACACCTTC. Protein sequence: CASLNYGYTF.

This clonotype was counted only a few times. The chain is built from TRBV20-1 and TRBJ2-5; 10 nucleotides agree with TRBD2. From germline, CDR1 is DFQATT and CDR2 SNEGSKA (reference sequence). The CDR3 is 16 amino acids. J gave up 7 bases and V 2 bases, and 13 bases lay outside the gene matches. This chain's CDR3 is CSARPAASGSRGTQYF. The CDR3 coding sequence is TGCAGTGCTAGACCGGCGGCTAGCGGGAGTAGAGGGACCCAGTACTTC.

The chain carries TRBV5-1 and TRBJ2-5, with D unresolved. CDR1 and CDR2 (germline): SGHRS, YFSETQ. This CDR3 comprises 14 residues. V gave up 3 bases and J gave up 0 bases, with 9 bases separating them. The CDR3 DNA sequence: TGCGCCAGCAGCTCCACCGGGTACCAAGAGACCCAGTACTTC. This gives the protein CASSSTGYQETQYF.

There are a few counts of this clonotype. The V gene is TRBV11-3, the J gene TRBJ2-2, with D unclear. V lost 5 bases to trimming and J lost 6 bases, with 16 bases between them. Germline CDR1 is SGHNT and CDR2 is YENEEA. There are 15 residues in the CDR3. The CDR3 nucleotides are TGTGCCAGCAGCCCACACGCCCGGAGCGCCGGGGAGCTGTTTTTT. As protein: CASSPHARSAGELFF.

This clonotype has just a few counts. CDR3 loop: CASSLGRGAWPYEQYF. The CDR3 DNA sequence: TGTGCCAGCAGTTTGGGTAGGGGAGCTTGGCCCTACGAGCAGTACTTC. The rearrangement links TRBV12-3 or TRBV12-4 to TRBJ2-7, with D perhaps matching TRBD1 or TRBD2 (5 bases each). V shed 3 bases and J shed 2 bases, with 17 bases lying between them. The length of the CDR3 is 16 residues.

This sequence joins TRBV5-4 and TRBJ2-1; 14 bases are shared with TRBD2. Trimming took 3 bases from V and 2 from J; bases not matched to a gene: 7. CDR1 is SGHNT and CDR2 is YYREEE in the germline V gene (reference sequence). There are 18 residues in the CDR3. This CDR3 reads CASSSPGLAGAPYNEQFF. The CDR3 region has the DNA TGTGCCAGCAGCTCCCCGGGACTAGCGGGAGCCCCCTACAATGAGCAGTTCTTC.

In this sample, this clonotype turned up a few times. CDR3 amino acids: CASSLERTVNTEAFF. DNA of the CDR3: TGTGCCAGCAGTTTAGAGAGGACGGTGAACACTGAAGCTTTCTTT. The rearrangement joins TRBV28 to TRBJ1-1, with D unclear. Germline CDR1 is MDHEN and CDR2 is SYDVKM. The CDR3 sequence is 15 residues long. Trimming cost V 2 bases and J 0 bases, with 10 bases left between them. The variable domain in full, completed from reference TRBV28 and TRBJ1-1, reads DVKVTQSSRYLVKRTGEKVFLECVQDMDHENMFWYRQDPGLGLRLIYFSYDVKMKEKGDIPEGYSVSREKKERFSLILESASTNQTSMYLCASSLERTVNTEAFFGQGTRLTVV.